This T cell receptor beta chain was recorded in a study of immune evolution from preneoplasia to lung adenocarcinoma. Some clones are missing from TCRdb's copy, which holds only in-frame ones; the method was immunoSEQ multiplex PCR. The sample consists of about 14,000 clones, approximately 81% of them appearing once. This CDR3 has 12 amino acids. V lost 3 bases and J 5 bases, leaving 7 bases between the germline ends. The V gene's germline CDR1 is MDHEN and CDR2 SYDVKM. The sequence was obtained from a person aged 65-85 years with lung adenocarcinoma. The rearrangement links TRBV28 to TRBJ1-2; D unclear. The sequenced sample consisted of FFPE minimally invasive lung adenocarcinoma tissue. Here the CDR3 DNA reads TGTGCCAGCAGTTTCCAAGGGTATGGCTACACCTTC. Residues: CASSFQGYGYTF.